This T cell receptor (beta chain) appears in the sequencing data of a study of T cell changes during pregnancy in multiple sclerosis. The method was immunoSEQ multiplex PCR; TCRdb's version includes in-frame clones alone and lacks a portion of them. The sample has about 32,000 clones; approximately 89% are singletons. The CDR3 consists of 15 residues. V shed 4 bases and J shed 4 bases, with 15 bases lying between them. CDR1 is SGHTS, CDR2 YDEGEE, per germline. The V gene is TRBV5-8, the J gene TRBJ1-5; possible D gene TRBD1, 5 bases. This TCR derives from a female donor in good health, enrolled as a control in a pregnancy study. The specimen was CD4+ T cells from peripheral blood mononuclear cells, collected after pregnancy. The CDR3 DNA reads TGTGCCAGCAGCCGTGTGGGGGGTGGAAATCAGCCCCAGCATTTT. This sequence encodes CASSRVGGGNQPQHF. The full variable domain, its missing parts supplied by reference TRBV5-8 and TRBJ1-5, is EAGVTQSPTHLIKTRGQQATLRCSPISGHTSVYWYQQALGLGLQFLLWYDEGEERNRGNFPPRFSGRQFPNYSSELNVNALELEDSALYLCASSRVGGGNQPQHFGDGTRLSIL.